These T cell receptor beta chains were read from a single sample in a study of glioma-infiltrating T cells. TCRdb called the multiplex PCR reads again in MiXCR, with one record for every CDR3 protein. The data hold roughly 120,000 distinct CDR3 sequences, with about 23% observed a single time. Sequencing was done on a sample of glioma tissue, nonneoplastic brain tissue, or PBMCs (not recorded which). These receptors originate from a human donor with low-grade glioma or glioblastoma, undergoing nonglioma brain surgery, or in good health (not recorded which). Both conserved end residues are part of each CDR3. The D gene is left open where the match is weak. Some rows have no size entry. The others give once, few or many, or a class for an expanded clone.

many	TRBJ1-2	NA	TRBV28	CASSLEGKALVGYTF	TGTGCCAGCAGTTTGGAGGGAAAAGCCCTCGTCGGCTACACCTTC
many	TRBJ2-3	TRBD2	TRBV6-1	CASSYRLAGTDTQYF	TGTGCCAGCAGCTATAGACTAGCTGGCACAGATACGCAGTATTTT
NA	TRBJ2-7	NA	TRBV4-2	CASSQGQQGPYEQYF	TGTGCCAGCAGCCAAGGTCAACAGGGCCCCTACGAGCAGTACTTC
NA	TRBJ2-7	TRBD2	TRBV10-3	CASRCGNSGWVSYEQYF	TGTGCCAGCCGCTGCGGGAATAGCGGGTGGGTTTCCTACGAGCAGTACTTC
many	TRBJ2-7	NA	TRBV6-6	CASSYSASEQYF	TGTGCCAGCAGTTACTCAGCGAGCGAGCAGTACTTC
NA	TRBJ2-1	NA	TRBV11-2	CASSLDRLPGATYNEQFF	TGTGCCAGCAGCTTAGATAGGCTCCCGGGTGCAACCTACAATGAGCAGTTCTTC
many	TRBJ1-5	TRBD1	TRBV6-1	CASSSPTGNSNQPQHF	TGTGCCAGCAGTTCCCCGACAGGGAATAGCAATCAGCCCCAGCATTTT
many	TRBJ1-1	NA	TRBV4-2	CASSQDKGRLDTEAFF	TGTGCCAGCAGCCAAGATAAAGGGAGGCTAGACACTGAAGCTTTCTTT
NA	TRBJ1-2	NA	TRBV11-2	CASSPLKGGKSGYGYTF	TGTGCCAGCAGCCCTCTAAAGGGGGGGAAGAGTGGCTATGGCTACACCTTC
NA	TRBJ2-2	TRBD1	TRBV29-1	CSVEVGTGYTGELFF	TGCAGCGTTGAGGTGGGGACAGGTTACACCGGGGAGCTGTTTTTT
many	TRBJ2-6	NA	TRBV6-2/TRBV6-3	CASSLQVRAGANVLTF	TGTGCCAGCAGTTTACAGGTGCGGGCTGGGGCCAACGTCCTGACTTTC
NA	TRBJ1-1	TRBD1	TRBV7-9	CASSLGQGLTTSKAFF	TGTGCCAGCAGCCTGGGACAGGGGCTAACGACTAGCAAAGCTTTCTTT